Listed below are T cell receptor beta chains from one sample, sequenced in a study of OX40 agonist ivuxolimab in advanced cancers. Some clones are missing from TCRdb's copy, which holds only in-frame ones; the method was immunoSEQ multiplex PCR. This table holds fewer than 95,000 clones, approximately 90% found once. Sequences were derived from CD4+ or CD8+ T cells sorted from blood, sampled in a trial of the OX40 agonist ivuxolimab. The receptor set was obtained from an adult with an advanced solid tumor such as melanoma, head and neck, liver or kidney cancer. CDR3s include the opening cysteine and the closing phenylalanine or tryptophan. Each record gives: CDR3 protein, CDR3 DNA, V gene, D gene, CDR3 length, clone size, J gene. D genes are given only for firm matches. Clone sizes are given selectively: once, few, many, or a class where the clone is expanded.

CDR3aa: CASSLSVGELFF
CDR3nt: TGCGCCAGCAGTCTGAGCGTCGGGGAGCTGTTTTTT
v_gene: TRBV23-1
d_gene: .
len: 12
abundance: .
j_gene: TRBJ2-2

CDR3aa: CSAQTGMNTEAFF
CDR3nt: TGCAGCGCCCAGACAGGGATGAACACTGAAGCTTTCTTT
v_gene: TRBV29-1
d_gene: TRBD1
len: 13
abundance: .
j_gene: TRBJ1-1

CDR3aa: CASSRTGQETQYF
CDR3nt: TGTGCCAGCAGCCGGACAGGTCAAGAGACCCAGTACTTC
v_gene: TRBV13
d_gene: TRBD1
len: 13
abundance: .
j_gene: TRBJ2-5

CDR3aa: CASSGRGPGEQYF
CDR3nt: TGTGCCAGCAGCGGGCGGGGGCCGGGCGAGCAGTACTTC
v_gene: TRBV7-8
d_gene: .
len: 13
abundance: .
j_gene: TRBJ2-7

CDR3aa: CASSPSTGYEQYF
CDR3nt: TGCGCCAGCAGTCCTTCGACTGGTTACGAGCAGTACTTC
v_gene: TRBV23-1
d_gene: .
len: 13
abundance: .
j_gene: TRBJ2-7

CDR3aa: CASRLPTPLDTGELFF
CDR3nt: TGTGCCAGCAGACTTCCAACCCCTTTGGACACCGGGGAGCTGTTTTTT
v_gene: TRBV28
d_gene: .
len: 16
abundance: .
j_gene: TRBJ2-2

CDR3aa: CASSKGQGPEEAFF
CDR3nt: TGTGCCAGCAGCAAGGGACAGGGCCCAGAGGAAGCTTTCTTT
v_gene: TRBV11-3
d_gene: TRBD1
len: 14
abundance: once
j_gene: TRBJ1-1

CDR3aa: CASSLEPGSNYGYTF
CDR3nt: TGTGCCAGCAGCTTAGAGCCAGGAAGTAACTATGGCTACACCTTC
v_gene: TRBV7-2
d_gene: .
len: 15
abundance: .
j_gene: TRBJ1-2

CDR3aa: CATSRDGWGSNTGELFF
CDR3nt: TGTGCCACCAGCAGAGATGGGTGGGGCTCCAACACCGGGGAGCTGTTTTTT
v_gene: TRBV15
d_gene: .
len: 17
abundance: .
j_gene: TRBJ2-2

CDR3aa: CASTNKQGTEAFF
CDR3nt: TGCGCCAGCACCAATAAACAGGGAACTGAAGCTTTCTTT
v_gene: TRBV5-1
d_gene: .
len: 13
abundance: .
j_gene: TRBJ1-1

CDR3aa: CASSLTAGTNTGELFF
CDR3nt: TGTGCCAGCAGCTTAACGGCGGGGACGAACACCGGGGAGCTGTTTTTT
v_gene: TRBV7-2
d_gene: .
len: 16
abundance: once
j_gene: TRBJ2-2

CDR3aa: CASSPRGGGNEQFF
CDR3nt: TGTGCCAGCTCACCCCGCGGGGGAGGCAATGAGCAGTTCTTC
v_gene: TRBV18
d_gene: TRBD2
len: 14
abundance: .
j_gene: TRBJ2-1

CDR3aa: CASSSPGGPNQPQHF
CDR3nt: TGTGCCAGCAGTTCCCCGGGTGGGCCCAATCAGCCCCAGCATTTT
v_gene: TRBV28
d_gene: .
len: 15
abundance: .
j_gene: TRBJ1-5

CDR3aa: CASSYRGANTEAFF
CDR3nt: TGTGCCAGCAGTTACCGAGGCGCGAACACTGAAGCTTTCTTT
v_gene: TRBV6-5
d_gene: .
len: 14
abundance: .
j_gene: TRBJ1-1

CDR3aa: CSGGQNSYEQYF
CDR3nt: TGCAGCGGGGGACAGAATAGCTACGAGCAGTACTTC
v_gene: TRBV29-1
d_gene: TRBD1
len: 12
abundance: .
j_gene: TRBJ2-7

CDR3aa: CATERTGPYGYTF
CDR3nt: TGTGCCACCGAACGGACAGGGCCTTATGGCTACACCTTC
v_gene: TRBV19
d_gene: TRBD1
len: 13
abundance: .
j_gene: TRBJ1-2

CDR3aa: CAALRWGVGNTEAFF
CDR3nt: TGTGCCGCTCTCCGTTGGGGGGTGGGGAACACTGAAGCTTTCTTT
v_gene: TRBV27
d_gene: .
len: 15
abundance: .
j_gene: TRBJ1-1

CDR3aa: CASSLDRGRQLYGEKLFF
CDR3nt: TGTGCCAGTAGTCTCGACAGGGGGCGACAATTATATGGTGAAAAACTGTTTTTT
v_gene: TRBV19
d_gene: TRBD1
len: 18
abundance: .
j_gene: TRBJ1-4

CDR3aa: CASSLGTGRSNIQYF
CDR3nt: TGCGCCAGCAGCTTGGGGACAGGGCGTTCAAACATTCAGTACTTC
v_gene: TRBV5-1
d_gene: TRBD1
len: 15
abundance: .
j_gene: TRBJ2-4

CDR3aa: CASSLFDPQETQYF
CDR3nt: TGTGCCAGCAGTTTATTTGACCCCCAAGAGACCCAGTACTTC
v_gene: TRBV27
d_gene: .
len: 14
abundance: once
j_gene: TRBJ2-5

CDR3aa: CASSVGVSGITDTQYF
CDR3nt: TGTGCCAGCAGCGTAGGGGTTAGCGGAATCACAGATACGCAGTATTTT
v_gene: TRBV9
d_gene: .
len: 16
abundance: .
j_gene: TRBJ2-3

CDR3aa: CASSLRTSGYEQYF
CDR3nt: TGTGCCAGCAGCTTAAGGACTAGCGGTTACGAGCAGTACTTC
v_gene: TRBV11-2
d_gene: TRBD2
len: 14
abundance: .
j_gene: TRBJ2-7

CDR3aa: CASSSSGGDGNTIYF
CDR3nt: TGCGCCAGCAGCTCCTCCGGGGGGGATGGAAACACCATATATTTT
v_gene: TRBV5-1
d_gene: .
len: 15
abundance: once
j_gene: TRBJ1-3

CDR3aa: CASSLEVAGNTIYF
CDR3nt: TGCGCCAGCAGCTTGGAGGTGGCTGGAAACACCATATATTTT
v_gene: TRBV5-1
d_gene: .
len: 14
abundance: .
j_gene: TRBJ1-3

CDR3aa: CASSPWRQDEQYF
CDR3nt: TGTGCCAGCAGCCCCTGGCGACAGGACGAGCAGTACTTC
v_gene: TRBV7-9
d_gene: .
len: 13
abundance: .
j_gene: TRBJ2-7

CDR3aa: CASSYRGSFNSPLHF
CDR3nt: TGTGCCAGCAGCTACCGGGGCTCCTTCAATTCACCCCTCCACTTT
v_gene: TRBV11-2
d_gene: .
len: 15
abundance: .
j_gene: TRBJ1-6

CDR3aa: CASSYSGRPTDTQYF
CDR3nt: TGTGCCAGCAGCTATAGCGGGAGGCCCACAGATACGCAGTATTTT
v_gene: TRBV7-3
d_gene: TRBD2
len: 15
abundance: .
j_gene: TRBJ2-3

CDR3aa: CASSPGVIYGYTF
CDR3nt: TGTGCCAGCAGCCCAGGGGTTATCTATGGCTACACCTTC
v_gene: TRBV7-9
d_gene: .
len: 13
abundance: .
j_gene: TRBJ1-2

CDR3aa: CSVDGWYNEQFF
CDR3nt: TGCAGCGTTGACGGCTGGTACAATGAGCAGTTCTTC
v_gene: TRBV29-1
d_gene: .
len: 12
abundance: .
j_gene: TRBJ2-1

CDR3aa: CASSPQGGSYEQYF
CDR3nt: TGTGCCAGCTCACCGCAGGGGGGATCCTACGAGCAGTACTTC
v_gene: TRBV18
d_gene: .
len: 14
abundance: .
j_gene: TRBJ2-7

CDR3aa: CASSYERNANTGELFF
CDR3nt: TGTGCCAGCAGTTACGAGAGAAACGCGAACACCGGGGAGCTGTTTTTT
v_gene: TRBV6-6
d_gene: .
len: 16
abundance: .
j_gene: TRBJ2-2

CDR3aa: CASSPRQGHDGYTF
CDR3nt: TGTGCCAGCTCACCTAGACAGGGCCACGATGGCTACACCTTC
v_gene: TRBV18
d_gene: TRBD1
len: 14
abundance: .
j_gene: TRBJ1-2

CDR3aa: CASSFGRARGEQYF
CDR3nt: TGCGCCAGCAGCTTCGGAAGGGCTCGCGGCGAGCAGTACTTC
v_gene: TRBV5-1
d_gene: .
len: 14
abundance: .
j_gene: TRBJ2-7

CDR3aa: CASSLQGTNTEAFF
CDR3nt: TGTGCCAGCAGCCTGCAAGGGACGAACACTGAAGCTTTCTTT
v_gene: TRBV9
d_gene: .
len: 14
abundance: once
j_gene: TRBJ1-1

CDR3aa: CAWSVRQGGEKLFF
CDR3nt: TGTGCCTGGAGTGTACGCCAGGGGGGTGAAAAACTGTTTTTT
v_gene: TRBV30
d_gene: TRBD1
len: 14
abundance: .
j_gene: TRBJ1-4

CDR3aa: CASRTRRQVDDTEAFF
CDR3nt: TGTGCCAGCAGAACCCGGCGGCAGGTAGATGACACTGAAGCTTTCTTT
v_gene: TRBV11-2
d_gene: .
len: 16
abundance: .
j_gene: TRBJ1-1

CDR3aa: CASSADRGSESPLHF
CDR3nt: TGTGCCAGCAGTGCCGACAGGGGATCGGAGTCACCCCTCCACTTT
v_gene: TRBV6-4
d_gene: TRBD1
len: 15
abundance: .
j_gene: TRBJ1-6